The 26 T cell receptor beta chains in this list originate from one sample, sequenced in a study of T-cell reconstitution after alpha-beta-depleted transplantation in children. Construction of the TCRbeta library involved unique molecular identifiers. TCRdb analysed the PCR reads with MiXCR anew, one entry per CDR3 protein. The table lists about 190,000 distinct CDR3 sequences, 8.5% to 14% of them singletons. This sample comprised PBMCs, obtained before TCRalphabeta/CD19-depleted stem cell transplant. The receptors originated from a boy aged 2-9 years with acute myeloid leukemia, due to receive a stem cell transplant.

This clonotype was counted at least ten times. The chain couples TRBV20-1 to TRBJ2-2; no firm D call. The CDR3 consists of 14 residues. CDR1 DFQATT and CDR2 SNEGSKA come from the germline V gene (reference sequence). V lost 3 bases, J lost 0 bases, and 8 bases lay in between. Here the CDR3 reads CSASSTTNTGELFF. The CDR3 region has the DNA TGCAGTGCTAGTTCAACAACGAACACCGGGGAGCTGTTTTTT.

This clonotype was seen at least ten times. The chain uses TRBV7-2 and TRBJ2-1; 13 bases match TRBD2. V lost 4 bases, J lost 6 bases, and 0 bases stayed unmatched. The CDR3 is 14 residues long. CDR1 is SGHTA, CDR2 FQGNSA, per germline. The DNA of the CDR3 is TGTGCCAGCAGCTGGACTAGCGGGAGCAATGAGCAGTTCTTC. It encodes CASSWTSGSNEQFF.

This clonotype was detected only a few times. This chain uses TRBV20-1 with TRBJ2-3; 8 nucleotides line up with TRBD1. CDR1 and CDR2 from the germline V gene are DFQATT and SNEGSKA (reference sequence). The CDR3 runs 14 residues. Losses at the gene ends were 2 bases for V and 3 bases for J; bases not matched to a gene: 4. DNA of the CDR3: TGCAGTGCTAGAATCGGGACAGGAACAGATACGCAGTATTTT. The encoded protein is CSARIGTGTDTQYF.

There are a few counts of this clonotype. The rearrangement joins TRBV20-1 to TRBJ2-7; 15 nucleotides line up with TRBD2. The CDR3 totals 16 residues. Germline-derived CDR1 and CDR2 are DFQATT and SNEGSKA (reference sequence). The trim removed 6 bases at V and 2 bases at J, leaving 8 bases unmatched. The CDR3 DNA is TGCAGTGCGGAAGGACTAGCGGGAGGGCATACCTACGAGCAGTACTTC. As protein: CSAEGLAGGHTYEQYF.

A word on this clonotype: This may be a read error, as it is one base from a much larger clone. This rearrangement joins TRBV12-3 or TRBV12-4 to TRBJ1-2; perhaps TRBD1 as D (5 bases). This CDR3 is 14 amino acids long. This CDR3 reads CASSNSGVEGGCTF. The CDR3 nucleotides are TGTGCCAGCAGTAATTCGGGGGTGGAGGGTGGCTGCACCTTC.

This clonotype was recorded at least ten times. The V call is TRBV10-3, the J call TRBJ2-3; 12 nucleotides line up with TRBD2. The CDR3 covers 16 residues. V dropped 9 bases and J dropped 1; count of bases not matched to a gene: 8. The germline V gene encodes CDR1 ENHRY and CDR2 SYGVKD. Written as DNA, the CDR3 is TGTGCCATGGCCGAGAGGACTAGCGGGGGCACAGATACGCAGTATTTT. Protein sequence: CAMAERTSGGTDTQYF.

Worth noting for this clonotype: A read error is possible here, since a much larger clone lies one base away. The CDR3 carries no conserved terminal phenylalanine or tryptophan, so it likely arises from a read error. The chain uses TRBV9 and TRBJ2-5, with 11 bases fitting TRBD2. After removal of 1 base from V and 1 base from J, the junction contained 3 bases not matched to a gene. The CDR3 is 16 residues long. Germline CDR1 and CDR2: SGDLS and YYNGEE. As DNA, the CDR3 is TGTGCCAGCAGCGTATACCTAGCGGGGGGCCAAGAGACCCAGTACCTC. Protein product: CASSVYLAGGQETQYL.

This clonotype was seen many times. The chain has TRBV7-9 and TRBJ1-1; weak D call: TRBD1 (5 bases). This CDR3 region has 16 residues. Germline V gene sequence: CDR1 SEHNR, CDR2 FQNEAQ (reference sequence). With 1 base removed from V and 1 base from J, the gap between germline ends came to 13 bases. The CDR3 nucleotides are TGTGCCAGCAGCTTAGTAAGGGGATCGGCGAACACTGAAGCTTTCTTT. As protein: CASSLVRGSANTEAFF.

This clonotype came up many times. The genes are TRBV28 and TRBJ2-1, with TRBD2 matching 9 bases. The CDR3 consists of 17 residues. Germline CDR1 and CDR2: MDHEN and SYDVKM. V was clipped by 3 bases and J by 8 bases; unmatched bases: 14. CDR3 sequence: CASSLLQLAGVPDEQFF. CDR3 DNA sequence: TGTGCCAGCAGTTTGCTACAACTAGCGGGTGTTCCCGATGAGCAGTTCTTC.

This clonotype showed up many times. The rearrangement links TRBV20-1 to TRBJ1-1; D is uncertain. Between the trimmed V and J ends, which lost 4 bases and 0 bases, there was a span of 9 bases. Germline V gene data show CDR1 as DFQATT and CDR2 as SNEGSKA (reference sequence). The CDR3 covers 13 residues. This chain's CDR3 is CSANRLMNTEAFF. Written as DNA, the CDR3 is TGCAGTGCTAATCGGCTCATGAACACTGAAGCTTTCTTT.

This clonotype was found many times. The chain's CDR3 is CASGRDQETQYF. The CDR3 DNA reads as TGTGCCAGCGGGAGGGACCAAGAGACCCAGTACTTC. The genes are TRBV12-3 or TRBV12-4 and TRBJ2-5; TRBD2 aligns across 7 bases. The V segment lost 8 bases and the J segment 0 bases; nucleotides outside the gene matches: 0. CDR3 length: 12 amino acids.

This chain joins TRBV29-1 and TRBJ1-5, with TRBD1 matching over 8 bases. The CDR3 has 13 residues. The germline gives CDR1 SQVTM, CDR2 ANQGSEA. Unmatched junction bases numbered 9, after V lost 7 bases and J lost 7 bases. CDR3 amino acids: CSARTGQGQPQHF. The CDR3 DNA reads as TGCAGCGCCAGGACAGGGCAAGGCCAGCCCCAGCATTTT. The full variable domain, in which reference TRBV29-1 and TRBJ1-5 provide the parts outside the CDR3, is SAVISQKPSRDICQRGTSLTIQCQVDSQVTMMFWYRQQPGQSLTLIATANQGSEATYESGFVIDKFPISRPNLTFSTLTVSNMSPEDSSIYLCSARTGQGQPQHFGDGTRLSIL.

The table lists this clonotype with many counts. This chain joins TRBV7-2 and TRBJ1-1; D is unclear. The CDR3 is 19 amino acids. Trimming pared 0 bases from V and 1 base from J, leaving 21 bases between. Germline V gene sequence: CDR1 SGHTA, CDR2 FQGNSA. As DNA, the CDR3 is TGTGCCAGCAGCTTAGCGTTAATAGGACCCCCAAATACGAACACTGAAGCTTTCTTT. Protein sequence: CASSLALIGPPNTNTEAFF.

This clonotype has only a few counts. The chain uses TRBV6-5 and TRBJ2-6; D uncertain. V was cut by 2 bases and J by 1 base, with 6 bases left in between. The CDR3 sequence is 15 residues long. Germline V gene sequence: CDR1 MNHEY, CDR2 SVGAGI. The CDR3, as DNA: TGTGCCAGCAGTTACCGGTTTTCTGGGGCCAACGTCCTGACTTTC. Translated: CASSYRFSGANVLTF.

The CDR3 sequence is CASSPGLAGGGWQETQYF. The CDR3 DNA reads TGTGCCAGCAGCCCCGGACTAGCGGGAGGTGGGTGGCAAGAGACCCAGTACTTC. The chain carries TRBV12-3 or TRBV12-4 and TRBJ2-5; TRBD2 aligns across 14 bases. With V trimmed by 6 bases and J by 2 bases, 11 bases remained unmatched. The CDR3 contains 18 residues.

This clonotype has ten or more counts. The chain has TRBV6-1 and TRBJ2-5; 12 positions match TRBD1. CDR3 length equals 17 residues. The V and J ends lost 6 bases and 2 bases, in that order; junction bases with no gene match: 10. CDR1 MNHNS and CDR2 SASEGT come from the germline V gene. The CDR3 protein is CASSPGTGGPFQETQYF. CDR3 nucleotides: TGTGCCAGCAGCCCCGGGACAGGGGGCCCTTTTCAAGAGACCCAGTACTTC.

This clonotype was counted ten times or more. The rearrangement uses TRBV12-3 or TRBV12-4 and TRBJ1-1; D gene unclear. This CDR3 contains 12 residues. V lost 7 bases and J lost 0, with 6 bases in between. The chain's CDR3 is CASTGMNTEAFF. The DNA for the CDR3 is TGTGCCAGCACCGGGATGAACACTGAAGCTTTCTTT.

This clonotype occurred many times. The chain has TRBV5-1 and TRBJ1-4, with a weak D call TRBD1 (5 bases). The V gene's germline CDR1 is SGHRS and CDR2 YFSETQ. This CDR3 has 17 residues. The V and J ends lost 4 bases and 7 bases respectively, with 23 bases between them. The CDR3 nucleotides read TGCGCCAGCAGCGGGGGAGCTGGTAGGCCCTTGATTGAAAAACTGTTTTTT. As protein: CASSGGAGRPLIEKLFF. The entire variable domain, with the rest obtained from reference TRBV5-1 and TRBJ1-4, is as follows: KAGVTQTPRYLIKTRGQQVTLSCSPISGHRSVSWYQQTPGQGLQFLFEYFSETQRNKGNFPGRFSGRQFSNSRSEMNVSTLELGDSALYLCASSGGAGRPLIEKLFFGSGTQLSVL.

This clonotype showed up many times. V usage is TRBV7-3 and J usage is TRBJ2-7; possibly TRBD2 for D (5 bases). Germline V gene data show CDR1 as SGHTA and CDR2 as FQGTGA. This CDR3 has 14 amino acids. The CDR3 is CASNLAGISHEQYV. The CDR3, as DNA: TGTGCCAGCAACTTAGCCGGGATTTCTCACGAGCAGTACGTC.

In this sample, this clonotype turned up many times. This chain joins TRBV20-1 and TRBJ2-5, with 12 bases that match TRBD1. CDR3 length equals 15 residues. The germline CDR1 and CDR2 sequences are DFQATT and SNEGSKA (reference sequence). Germline trimming cut 5 bases from V and 4 bases from J; bases unmatched to any gene: 8. The CDR3 DNA sequence: TGCAGTGCTTATACCGGGACAGGGGGCAGAGAGACCCAGTACTTC. Translated: CSAYTGTGGRETQYF.

This clonotype was observed at least ten times. The V and J genes are TRBV20-1 and TRBJ2-2; 7 nucleotides agree with TRBD2. After removal of 6 bases from V and 8 bases from J, the junction contained 12 bases not matched to a gene. The CDR3 length is 14 residues. Germline values: CDR1 DFQATT, CDR2 SNEGSKA (reference sequence). The CDR3 region has the DNA TGCAGTGCCCGACGTGGGGGGGATTCGGGGGAGCTGTTTTTT. Translation gives CSARRGGDSGELFF.

The sample holds many counts of this clonotype. The V call is TRBV29-1, the J call TRBJ2-4, with D hard to call. The germline V and J ends were trimmed by 7 bases and 3 bases, with 7 bases remaining between them. CDR3 length equals 11 residues. The germline CDR1 and CDR2 sequences are SQVTM and ANQGSEA. The CDR3 bases are TGCAGCGCCGTGGGCAAAAACATTCAGTACTTC. Translating it yields CSAVGKNIQYF.

This clonotype was seen only a few times. The CDR3 spells CASSFPGLAGASYNEQFF. CDR3 bases: TGTGCCAGCAGCTTCCCCGGACTAGCGGGAGCCTCGTACAATGAGCAGTTCTTC. The chain has TRBV5-4 and TRBJ2-1; 13 bases fit TRBD2. The V gene end was trimmed by 2 bases and the J gene end by 4 bases; junction bases not matched to a gene: 9. The length of the CDR3 is 18 residues. The germline gives CDR1 SGHNT, CDR2 YYREEE (reference sequence).

There are many counts of this clonotype. This sequence joins TRBV20-1 and TRBJ2-2; 10 bases line up with TRBD2. V trimming: 4 bases; J trimming: 6 bases; junction bases outside the gene matches: 5. The germline CDR1 and CDR2 sequences are DFQATT and SNEGSKA (reference sequence). The CDR3 contains 14 residues. The CDR3 loop is CSATYGTSAGELFF. The DNA of the CDR3 is TGCAGTGCTACTTACGGGACTAGCGCCGGGGAGCTGTTTTTT.

There are a few counts of this clonotype. The V call is TRBV28, the J call TRBJ2-4; no reliable D call. Per the germline V gene, CDR1 is MDHEN and CDR2 is SYDVKM. This CDR3 spans 16 amino acids. V lost 2 bases and J lost 0, with 11 bases in between. In nucleotides, the CDR3 is TGTGCCAGCAGTTTAGAGGCCTCACTAGCCAAAAACATTCAGTACTTC. This sequence encodes CASSLEASLAKNIQYF.

This clonotype was counted many times. The chain couples TRBV6-5 to TRBJ1-1; D is unresolved. Trimming took off 9 bases at V and 3 bases at J, with 5 bases between the two ends. The CDR3 contains 10 residues. Germline CDR1 MNHEY, CDR2 SVGAGI. CDR3 bases: TGTGCCAGGGTGGACACTGAAGCTTTCTTT. Protein: CARVDTEAFF.